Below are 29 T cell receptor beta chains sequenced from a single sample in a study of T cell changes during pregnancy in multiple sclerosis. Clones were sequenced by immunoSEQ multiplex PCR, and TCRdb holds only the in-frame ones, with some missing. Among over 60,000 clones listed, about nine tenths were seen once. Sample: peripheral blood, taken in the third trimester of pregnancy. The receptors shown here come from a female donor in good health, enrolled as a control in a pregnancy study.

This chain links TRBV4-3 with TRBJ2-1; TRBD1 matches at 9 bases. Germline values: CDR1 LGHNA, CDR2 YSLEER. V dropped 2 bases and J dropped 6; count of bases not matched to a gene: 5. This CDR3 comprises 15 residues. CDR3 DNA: TGCGCCAGCAGCCAACCGGGACAGGGACTCAATGAGCAGTTCTTC. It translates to CASSQPGQGLNEQFF.

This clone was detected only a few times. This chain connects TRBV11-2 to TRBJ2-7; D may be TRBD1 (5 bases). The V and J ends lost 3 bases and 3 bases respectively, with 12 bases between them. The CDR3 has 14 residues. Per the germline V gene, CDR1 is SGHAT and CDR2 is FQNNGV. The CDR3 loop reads CASSFQRQIYEQYF. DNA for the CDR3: TGTGCCAGCAGCTTCCAAAGACAGATCTACGAGCAGTACTTC.

The DNA for the CDR3 is TGTGCCAGCAGCTCCAGAGCCGGGACAGGGTCAACAGATACGCAGTATTTT. Translation: CASSSRAGTGSTDTQYF. V and J are TRBV7-6 and TRBJ2-3, with 9 bases aligning to TRBD1. The CDR3 has 17 amino acids. With V trimmed by 4 bases and J by 3 bases, 11 bases remained unmatched. Germline values: CDR1 SGHVS, CDR2 FNYEAQ.

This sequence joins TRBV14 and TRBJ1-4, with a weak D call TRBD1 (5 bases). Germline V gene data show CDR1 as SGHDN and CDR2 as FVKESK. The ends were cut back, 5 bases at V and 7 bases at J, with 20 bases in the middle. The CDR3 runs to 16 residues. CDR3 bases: TGTGCCAGCAGCGTAATCTCGGGACTCCAGGGTGAAAAACTGTTTTTT. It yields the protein CASSVISGLQGEKLFF. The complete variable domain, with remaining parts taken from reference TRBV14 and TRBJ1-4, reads EAGVTQFPSHSVIEKGQTVTLRCDPISGHDNLYWYRRVMGKEIKFLLHFVKESKQDESGMPNNRFLAERTGGTYSTLKVQPAELEDSGVYFCASSVISGLQGEKLFFGSGTQLSVL.

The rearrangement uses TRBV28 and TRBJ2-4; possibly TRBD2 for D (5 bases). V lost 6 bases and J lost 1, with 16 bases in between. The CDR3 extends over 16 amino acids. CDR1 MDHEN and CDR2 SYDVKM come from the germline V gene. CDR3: CASSRLLVLAKNIQYF. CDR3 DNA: TGTGCCAGCAGCCGCTTACTAGTATTGGCCAAAAACATTCAGTACTTC.

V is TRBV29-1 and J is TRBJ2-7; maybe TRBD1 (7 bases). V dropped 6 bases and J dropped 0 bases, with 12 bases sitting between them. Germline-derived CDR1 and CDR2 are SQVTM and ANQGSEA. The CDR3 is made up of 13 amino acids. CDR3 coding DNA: TGCAGCGTCGCGGGACAGTACTCCTACGAGCAGTACTTC. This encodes CSVAGQYSYEQYF.

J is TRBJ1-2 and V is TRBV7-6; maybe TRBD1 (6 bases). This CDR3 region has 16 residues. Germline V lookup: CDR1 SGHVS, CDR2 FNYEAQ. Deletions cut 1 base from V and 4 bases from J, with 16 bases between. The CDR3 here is CASSLGGHGWSYGYTF. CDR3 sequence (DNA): TGTGCCAGCAGCTTAGGGGGACACGGATGGAGCTATGGCTACACCTTC.

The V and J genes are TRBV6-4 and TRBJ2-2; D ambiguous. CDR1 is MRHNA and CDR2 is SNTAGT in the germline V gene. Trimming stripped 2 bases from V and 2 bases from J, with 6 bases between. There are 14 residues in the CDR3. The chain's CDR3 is CASSDGLNTGELFF. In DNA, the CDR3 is TGTGCCAGCAGTGACGGGCTTAACACCGGGGAGCTGTTTTTT.

CDR3 sequence (DNA): TGCGCCAGCAGCTTGGCTAGCGGGGGCTCCACTTTCCAAGAGACCCAGTACTTC. Residues: CASSLASGGSTFQETQYF. The chain combines TRBV5-1 with TRBJ2-5, with TRBD2 matching over 10 bases. The germline V gene has CDR1 SGHRS and CDR2 YFSETQ. The CDR3 runs to 18 residues. Losses at the gene ends were 0 bases for V and 1 base for J; bases not matched to a gene: 9.

Written as DNA, the CDR3 is TGTGCCAGCAGCTTAATAGGGAGTGTGGTGAACTATGGCTACACCTTC. This codes for CASSLIGSVVNYGYTF. The chain employs TRBV7-2 and TRBJ1-2; D unclear. The germline V gene encodes CDR1 SGHTA and CDR2 FQGNSA. V lost 2 bases and J 2 bases, leaving 15 bases between the germline ends. CDR3 length equals 16 residues.

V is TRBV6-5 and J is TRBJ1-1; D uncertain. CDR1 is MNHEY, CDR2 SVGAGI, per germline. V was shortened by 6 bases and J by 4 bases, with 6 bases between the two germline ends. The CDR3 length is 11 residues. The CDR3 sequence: CASRRATEAFF. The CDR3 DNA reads TGTGCCAGCAGAAGAGCCACTGAAGCTTTCTTT.

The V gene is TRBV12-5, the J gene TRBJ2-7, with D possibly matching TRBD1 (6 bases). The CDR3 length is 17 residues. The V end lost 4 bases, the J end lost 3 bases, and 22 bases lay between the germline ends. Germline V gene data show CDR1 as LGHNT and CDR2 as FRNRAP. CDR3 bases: TGTGCTAGTGGTTCCCGCACCCTCGACAGGATCCACTACGAGCAGTACTTC. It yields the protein CASGSRTLDRIHYEQYF.

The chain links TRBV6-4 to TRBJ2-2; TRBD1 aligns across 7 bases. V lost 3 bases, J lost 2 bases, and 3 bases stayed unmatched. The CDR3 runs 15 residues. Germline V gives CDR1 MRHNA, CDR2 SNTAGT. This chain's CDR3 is CASSETGDNTGELFF. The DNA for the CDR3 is TGTGCCAGCAGTGAAACAGGGGATAACACCGGGGAGCTGTTTTTT.

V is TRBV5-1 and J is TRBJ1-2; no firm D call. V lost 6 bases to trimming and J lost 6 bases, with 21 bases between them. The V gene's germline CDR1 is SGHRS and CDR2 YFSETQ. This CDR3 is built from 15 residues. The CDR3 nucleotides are TGCGCCAGCACCTCAAATTTGCGAAGAGTTAATGGCTACACCTTC. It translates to CASTSNLRRVNGYTF. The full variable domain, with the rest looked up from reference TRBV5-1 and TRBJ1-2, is KAGVTQTPRYLIKTRGQQVTLSCSPISGHRSVSWYQQTPGQGLQFLFEYFSETQRNKGNFPGRFSGRQFSNSRSEMNVSTLELGDSALYLCASTSNLRRVNGYTFGSGTRLTVV.

The CDR3 nucleotides are TGTGCCAGCAACCCCAGGTACAGAAACACCATATATTTT. Translation: CASNPRYRNTIYF. This sequence joins TRBV28 and TRBJ1-3; D unresolved. Germline loops: CDR1 MDHEN, CDR2 SYDVKM. The CDR3 length is 13 residues. Trimming took off 7 bases at V and 5 bases at J, with 12 bases between the two ends. Filled out from reference TRBV28 and TRBJ1-3, the complete variable domain reads DVKVTQSSRYLVKRTGEKVFLECVQDMDHENMFWYRQDPGLGLRLIYFSYDVKMKEKGDIPEGYSVSREKKERFSLILESASTNQTSMYLCASNPRYRNTIYFGEGSWLTVV.

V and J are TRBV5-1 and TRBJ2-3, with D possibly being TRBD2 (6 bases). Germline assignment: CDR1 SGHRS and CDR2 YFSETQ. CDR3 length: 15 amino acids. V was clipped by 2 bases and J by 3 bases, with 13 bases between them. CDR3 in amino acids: CASSFGRDGTDTQYF. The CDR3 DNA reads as TGCGCCAGCAGCTTCGGGCGGGATGGAACAGATACGCAGTATTTT.

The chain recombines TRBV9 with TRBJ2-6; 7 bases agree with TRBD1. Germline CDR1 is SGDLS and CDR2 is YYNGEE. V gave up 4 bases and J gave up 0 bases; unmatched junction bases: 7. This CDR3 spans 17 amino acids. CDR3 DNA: TGTGCCAGCAGCCCCCGGGACAGCCACTCTGGGGCCAACGTCCTGACTTTC. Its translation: CASSPRDSHSGANVLTF.

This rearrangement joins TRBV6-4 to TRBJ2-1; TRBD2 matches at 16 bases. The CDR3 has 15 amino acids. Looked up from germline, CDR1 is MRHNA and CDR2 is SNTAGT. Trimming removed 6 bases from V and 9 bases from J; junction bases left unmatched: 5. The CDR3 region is CASRGLAGGPGEQFF. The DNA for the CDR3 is TGTGCCAGCAGGGGACTAGCGGGAGGGCCTGGTGAGCAGTTCTTC.

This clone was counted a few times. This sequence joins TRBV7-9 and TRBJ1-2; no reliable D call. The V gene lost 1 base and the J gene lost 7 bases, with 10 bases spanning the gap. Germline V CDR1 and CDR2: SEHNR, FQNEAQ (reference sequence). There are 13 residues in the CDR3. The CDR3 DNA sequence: TGTGCCAGCAGCTTAGAGGGAGTTCGTGGCTACACCTTC. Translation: CASSLEGVRGYTF.

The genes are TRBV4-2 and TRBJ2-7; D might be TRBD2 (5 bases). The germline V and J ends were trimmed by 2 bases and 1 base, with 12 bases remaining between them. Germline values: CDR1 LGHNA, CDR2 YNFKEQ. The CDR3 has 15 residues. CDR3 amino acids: CASSQYEGLSYEQYF. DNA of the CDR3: TGTGCCAGCAGCCAATATGAGGGATTGTCCTACGAGCAGTACTTC.

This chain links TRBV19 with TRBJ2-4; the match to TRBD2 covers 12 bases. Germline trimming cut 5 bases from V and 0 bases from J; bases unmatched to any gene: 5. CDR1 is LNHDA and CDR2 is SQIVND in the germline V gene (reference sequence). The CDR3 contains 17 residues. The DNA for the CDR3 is TGTGCCAGTAGTCCAAGACTAGCGGGAGAAGCCAAAAACATTCAGTACTTC. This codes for CASSPRLAGEAKNIQYF.

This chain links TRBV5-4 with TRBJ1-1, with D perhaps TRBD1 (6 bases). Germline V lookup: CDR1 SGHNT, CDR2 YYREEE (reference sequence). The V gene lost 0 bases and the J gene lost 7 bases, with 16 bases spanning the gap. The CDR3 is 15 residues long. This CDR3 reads CASSLGGLPQGEAFF. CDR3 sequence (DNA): TGTGCCAGCAGCTTGGGGGGGCTCCCCCAAGGTGAAGCTTTCTTT.

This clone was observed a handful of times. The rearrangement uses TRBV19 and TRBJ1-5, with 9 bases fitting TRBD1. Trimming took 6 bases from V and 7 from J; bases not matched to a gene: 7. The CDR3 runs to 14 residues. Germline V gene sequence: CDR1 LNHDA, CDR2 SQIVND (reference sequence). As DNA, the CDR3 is TGTGCCAGTAGGGTGGACAGGGGCGGCCAGCCCCAGCATTTT. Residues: CASRVDRGGQPQHF.

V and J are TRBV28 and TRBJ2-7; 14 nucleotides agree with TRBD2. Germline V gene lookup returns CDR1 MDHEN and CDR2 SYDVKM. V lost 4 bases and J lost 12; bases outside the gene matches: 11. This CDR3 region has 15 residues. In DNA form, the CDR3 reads TGTGCCAGCAGTTCGTACGGGACTAGCGGGAGACTTGCGTACTTC. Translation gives CASSSYGTSGRLAYF.

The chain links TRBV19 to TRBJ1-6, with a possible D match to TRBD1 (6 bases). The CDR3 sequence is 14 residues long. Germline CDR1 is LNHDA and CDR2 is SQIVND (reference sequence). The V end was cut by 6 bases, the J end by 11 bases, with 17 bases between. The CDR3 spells CASREQGEGAPLHF. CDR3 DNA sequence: TGTGCCAGTAGGGAACAGGGAGAAGGGGCACCCCTCCACTTT.

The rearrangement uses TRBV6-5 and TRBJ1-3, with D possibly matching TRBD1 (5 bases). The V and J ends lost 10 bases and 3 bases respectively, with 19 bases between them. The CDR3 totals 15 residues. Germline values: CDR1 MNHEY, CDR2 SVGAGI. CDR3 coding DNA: TGTGCCACCAGAAGGAAAGGGGCAGGTGGAAACACCATATATTTT. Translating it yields CATRRKGAGGNTIYF.

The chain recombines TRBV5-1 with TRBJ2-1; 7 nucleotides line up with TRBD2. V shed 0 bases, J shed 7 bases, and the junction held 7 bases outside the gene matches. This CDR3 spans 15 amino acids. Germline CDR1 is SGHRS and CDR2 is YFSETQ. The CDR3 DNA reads TGCGCCAGCAGCTTGGATCCGGGGGGAACGAATGAGCAGTTCTTC. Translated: CASSLDPGGTNEQFF.

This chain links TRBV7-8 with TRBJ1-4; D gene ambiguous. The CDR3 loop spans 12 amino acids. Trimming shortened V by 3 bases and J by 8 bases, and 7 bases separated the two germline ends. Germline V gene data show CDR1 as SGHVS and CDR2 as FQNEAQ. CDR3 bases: TGTGCCAGCAGCTTGACATTCGAAAAACTGTTTTTT. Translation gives CASSLTFEKLFF.

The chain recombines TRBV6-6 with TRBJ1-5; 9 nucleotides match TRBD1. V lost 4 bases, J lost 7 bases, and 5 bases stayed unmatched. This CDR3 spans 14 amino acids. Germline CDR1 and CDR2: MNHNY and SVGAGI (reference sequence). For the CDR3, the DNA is TGTGCCAGCAGTTTCCGGGACAGGGACCAGCCCCAGCATTTT. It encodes CASSFRDRDQPQHF.